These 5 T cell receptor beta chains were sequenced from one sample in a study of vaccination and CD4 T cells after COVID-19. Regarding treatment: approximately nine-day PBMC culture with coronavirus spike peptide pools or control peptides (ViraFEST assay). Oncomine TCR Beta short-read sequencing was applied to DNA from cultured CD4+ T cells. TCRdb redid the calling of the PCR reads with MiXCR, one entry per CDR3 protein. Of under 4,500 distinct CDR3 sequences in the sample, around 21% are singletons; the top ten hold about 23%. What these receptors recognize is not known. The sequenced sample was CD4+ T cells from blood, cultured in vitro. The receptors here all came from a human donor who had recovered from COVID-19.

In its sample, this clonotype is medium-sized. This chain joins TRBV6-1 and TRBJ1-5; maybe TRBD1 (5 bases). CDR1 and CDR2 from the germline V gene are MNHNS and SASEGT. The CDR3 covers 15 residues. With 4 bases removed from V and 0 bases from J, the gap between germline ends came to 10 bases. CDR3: CASSGGDVSNQPQHF. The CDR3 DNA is TGTGCCAGCAGTGGGGGGGACGTTAGCAATCAGCCCCAGCATTTT.

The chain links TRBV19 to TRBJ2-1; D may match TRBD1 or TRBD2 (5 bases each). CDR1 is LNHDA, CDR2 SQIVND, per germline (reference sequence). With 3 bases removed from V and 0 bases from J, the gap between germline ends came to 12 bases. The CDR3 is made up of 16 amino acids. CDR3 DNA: TGTGCCAGTAGTATCTCCGGGACCACCTCCTACAATGAGCAGTTCTTC. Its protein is CASSISGTTSYNEQFF.

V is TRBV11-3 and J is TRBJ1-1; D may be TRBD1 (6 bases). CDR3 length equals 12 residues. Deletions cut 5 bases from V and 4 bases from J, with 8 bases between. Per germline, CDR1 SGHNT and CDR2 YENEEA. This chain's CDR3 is CASSQGGTEAFF. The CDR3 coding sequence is TGTGCCAGCAGCCAAGGGGGCACTGAAGCTTTCTTT.

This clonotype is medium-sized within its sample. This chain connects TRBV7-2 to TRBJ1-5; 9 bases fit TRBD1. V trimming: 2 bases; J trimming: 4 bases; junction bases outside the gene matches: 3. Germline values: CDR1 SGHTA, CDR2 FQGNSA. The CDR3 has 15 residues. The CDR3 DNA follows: TGTGCCAGCAGCTTATCGACAGGGGGGAATCAGCCCCAGCATTTT. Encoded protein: CASSLSTGGNQPQHF.

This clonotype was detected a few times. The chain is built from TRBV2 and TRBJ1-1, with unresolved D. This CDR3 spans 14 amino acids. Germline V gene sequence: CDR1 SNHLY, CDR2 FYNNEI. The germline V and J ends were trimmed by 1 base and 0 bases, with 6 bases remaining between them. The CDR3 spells CASSEVSLNTEAFF. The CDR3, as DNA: TGTGCCAGCAGTGAAGTTAGTTTGAACACTGAAGCTTTCTTT.